This entry lists 21 T cell receptor beta chains sequenced from one sample in a study of OX40 agonist ivuxolimab in advanced cancers. The assay was immunoSEQ multiplex PCR, and TCRdb's table has in-frame clones only and misses some. Of around 40,000 clones listed, approximately 86% were seen once; the top ten hold 9.5% to 13%. The sequencing used CD4+ or CD8+ T cells sorted from blood, collected in a trial of the OX40 agonist ivuxolimab. The receptors originated from an adult with an advanced solid tumor such as melanoma, head and neck, liver or kidney cancer.

The rearrangement links TRBV7-8 to TRBJ2-7; 10 positions agree with TRBD1. The V and J ends lost 8 bases and 5 bases, in that order; junction bases with no gene match: 6. CDR3 length: 13 residues. Germline V CDR1 and CDR2: SGHVS, FQNEAQ. The CDR3 sequence is CASSWDRGDEQYF. CDR3 nucleotide sequence: TGTGCCAGCTCATGGGACAGGGGCGACGAGCAGTACTTC. The whole variable domain, filled in from reference TRBV7-8 and TRBJ2-7, reads GAGVSQSPRYKVAKRGQDVALRCDPISGHVSLFWYQQALGQGPEFLTYFQNEAQLDKSGLPSDRFFAERPEGSVSTLKIQRTQQEDSAVYLCASSWDRGDEQYFGPGTRLTVT.

The gene calls are TRBV15 and TRBJ2-5; TRBD1 or TRBD2 may be the D gene (5 bases each). Germline V gene lookup returns CDR1 LNHNV and CDR2 YYDKDF (reference sequence). The CDR3 spans 13 residues. Trimming removed 5 bases from V and 7 bases from J, with 14 bases in between. CDR3 sequence: CATSPVPGATQYF. The CDR3 bases are TGTGCCACCAGCCCCGTCCCCGGGGCGACCCAGTACTTC.

J is TRBJ2-1 and V is TRBV5-1; D call uncertain. Looked up from germline, CDR1 is SGHRS and CDR2 is YFSETQ. V lost 7 bases and J lost 4, with 18 bases in between. CDR3 length: 15 amino acids. The CDR3 bases are TGCGCCAGCTGCGGCTTGGCGGTTCCTTACAATGAGCAGTTCTTC. This sequence encodes CASCGLAVPYNEQFF.

The chain has TRBV13 and TRBJ2-5; perhaps TRBD2 as D (6 bases). This CDR3 is 12 amino acids long. From germline, CDR1 is PRHDT and CDR2 FYEKMQ (reference sequence). V lost 5 bases and J 10 bases, leaving 14 bases between the germline ends. CDR3 amino acids: CASSTIPGSQYF. CDR3 in DNA: TGTGCCAGCAGCACAATCCCCGGGAGCCAGTACTTC.

V and J are TRBV6-5 and TRBJ1-6, with D hard to call. This CDR3 spans 14 amino acids. V dropped 2 bases and J dropped 4 bases, with 6 bases sitting between them. CDR1 MNHEY and CDR2 SVGAGI come from the germline V gene. DNA for the CDR3: TGTGCCAGCAGTTACGTCGAATATAATTCACCCCTCCACTTT. It is translated as CASSYVEYNSPLHF.

The chain combines TRBV19 with TRBJ1-2; no clear D gene. The CDR3 has 14 residues. Per the germline V gene, CDR1 is LNHDA and CDR2 is SQIVND (reference sequence). V was trimmed by 3 bases and J by 4 bases, leaving 12 bases between them. CDR3 nucleotide sequence: TGTGCCAGTAGTATCCAAGGGTCGGGCTATGGCTACACCTTC. Protein product: CASSIQGSGYGYTF.

J is TRBJ2-7 and V is TRBV4-3; 9 bases map to TRBD1. CDR3 size: 15 residues. Germline V gene data show CDR1 as LGHNA and CDR2 as YSLEER. V dropped 3 bases and J dropped 7; count of bases not matched to a gene: 10. CDR3 coding DNA: TGCGCCAGCAGCCAGGTCGGACAGGGGAACAGGGAGCAGTACTTC. This codes for CASSQVGQGNREQYF.

This chain uses TRBV9 with TRBJ2-7; D remains ambiguous. The CDR3 has 14 amino acids. Trimming removed 0 bases at V and 2 bases at J, with 9 bases between. Germline CDR1 and CDR2: SGDLS and YYNGEE. The DNA of the CDR3 is TGTGCCAGCAGCGTAGGCAGAAGCCCCTACGAGCAGTACTTC. It specifies CASSVGRSPYEQYF.

This chain uses TRBV7-6 with TRBJ2-1, with unresolved D. The length of the CDR3 is 13 residues. Trimming shortened V by 1 base and J by 4 bases, and 5 bases separated the two germline ends. The germline gives CDR1 SGHVS, CDR2 FNYEAQ. CDR3 protein: CASSLGTYNEQFF. The CDR3 DNA is TGTGCCAGCAGCTTAGGCACGTACAATGAGCAGTTCTTC.

The chain links TRBV27 to TRBJ1-2, with D hard to call. Trimming left V 5 bases short and J 6 bases short, with 16 bases between. Per germline, CDR1 MNHEY and CDR2 SMNVEV (reference sequence). This CDR3 is built from 14 residues. In nucleotides, the CDR3 is TGTGCCAGCAGTCACCCCGGCCTGGAGGATGGCTACACCTTC. This codes for CASSHPGLEDGYTF.

CDR3: CASSLRYSGNTIYF. CDR3 coding DNA: TGTGCCAGTTCCCTAAGGTACTCTGGAAACACCATATATTTT. The chain joins TRBV19 to TRBJ1-3; D not resolved. V was cut by 8 bases and J by 0 bases, with 11 bases left in between. Per germline, CDR1 LNHDA and CDR2 SQIVND (reference sequence). This CDR3 is 14 amino acids long.

The table lists this clone with a few counts. CDR3 nucleotides: TGTGCCAGTAGCCTAGGACTAGCGGTATGGAATGAGCAGTTCTTC. It codes for CASSLGLAVWNEQFF. The J gene is TRBJ2-1, the V gene TRBV19; TRBD2 matches at 10 bases. There are 15 residues in the CDR3. Germline V gene lookup returns CDR1 LNHDA and CDR2 SQIVND (reference sequence). V lost 6 bases to trimming and J lost 7 bases; unmatched junction nucleotides: 9.

The chain uses TRBV9 and TRBJ1-1; possible D gene TRBD1, 5 bases. Germline CDR1 SGDLS, CDR2 YYNGEE. The V gene lost 0 bases and the J gene lost 5 bases, with 11 bases spanning the gap. This CDR3 comprises 14 residues. The DNA of the CDR3 is TGTGCCAGCAGCGTAGGTGGGGGAAGGACTGAAGCTTTCTTT. Its protein product is CASSVGGGRTEAFF.

The sample holds a few counts of this clone. The chain carries TRBV9 and TRBJ2-1; TRBD1 is a possible D gene (5 bases). V lost 0 bases to trimming and J lost 8 bases, with 9 bases between them. Germline values: CDR1 SGDLS, CDR2 YYNGEE. CDR3 size: 13 residues. CDR3 in DNA: TGTGCCAGCAGCGTAGGGGGCTGGGATGAGCAGTTCTTC. Encoded protein: CASSVGGWDEQFF.

This clone was detected only a few times. V and J are TRBV19 and TRBJ2-2; D tentatively fits TRBD1 or TRBD2 (6 bases each). The V gene's germline CDR1 is LNHDA and CDR2 SQIVND (reference sequence). Trimming pared 3 bases from V and 5 bases from J, leaving 10 bases between. This CDR3 is built from 14 residues. The CDR3 DNA reads TGTGCCAGTAGTATCGGGGGCTTTACCGGGGAGCTGTTTTTT. It encodes CASSIGGFTGELFF.

This CDR3 is CASSYIGEGNEQFF. In DNA, the CDR3 is TGTGCCAGCAGTTACATCGGTGAGGGGAATGAGCAGTTCTTC. The chain recombines TRBV6-5 with TRBJ2-1; D could derive from TRBD1 or TRBD2 (5 bases each). V was pared by 2 bases and J by 7 bases, with 12 bases between. Germline CDR1 reads MNHEY; CDR2 reads SVGAGI. CDR3 length: 14 amino acids.

The rearrangement links TRBV6-5 to TRBJ1-2; D is unclear. This CDR3 is 15 amino acids long. V lost 4 bases and J 5 bases, leaving 17 bases between the germline ends. CDR1 MNHEY and CDR2 SVGAGI come from the germline V gene. This chain's CDR3 is CASSSYKDPYYGYTF. CDR3 sequence (DNA): TGTGCCAGCAGTTCATACAAGGACCCATATTATGGCTACACCTTC.

The chain is built from TRBV27 and TRBJ2-1, with 9 bases matching TRBD1. CDR3 length equals 14 residues. V trimming: 5 bases; J trimming: 5 bases; junction bases outside the gene matches: 4. The germline gives CDR1 MNHEY, CDR2 SMNVEV (reference sequence). CDR3 sequence (DNA): TGTGCCAGCAGTGACAGGGGGATCCACAATGAGCAGTTCTTC. This sequence encodes CASSDRGIHNEQFF.

The chain uses TRBV7-9 and TRBJ2-5; no reliable D call. Per germline, CDR1 SEHNR and CDR2 FQNEAQ (reference sequence). There are 15 residues in the CDR3. Trimming cost V 3 bases and J 4 bases, with 15 bases left between them. CDR3 protein: CASSFLSGQTETQYF. CDR3 nucleotides: TGTGCCAGCAGCTTTTTATCGGGTCAGACAGAGACCCAGTACTTC.

V is TRBV7-2 and J is TRBJ2-7; the match to TRBD1 covers 8 bases. This CDR3 spans 14 amino acids. V trimming: 7 bases; J trimming: 4 bases; junction bases outside the gene matches: 9. Looked up from germline, CDR1 is SGHTA and CDR2 is FQGNSA. The CDR3 region has the DNA TGTGCCAGCAACACCGGGACAGGCCCTTACGAGCAGTACTTC. Translation: CASNTGTGPYEQYF.

This clone is termed medium-sized (0.01 to 0.1%). V and J are TRBV6-1 and TRBJ1-1; D remains ambiguous. The CDR3 length is 12 residues. Germline values: CDR1 MNHNS, CDR2 SASEGT. V lost 7 bases to trimming and J lost 5 bases, with 11 bases between them. CDR3 in amino acids: CASKAGWTEAFF. CDR3 nucleotide sequence: TGTGCCAGCAAGGCAGGCTGGACTGAAGCTTTCTTT.